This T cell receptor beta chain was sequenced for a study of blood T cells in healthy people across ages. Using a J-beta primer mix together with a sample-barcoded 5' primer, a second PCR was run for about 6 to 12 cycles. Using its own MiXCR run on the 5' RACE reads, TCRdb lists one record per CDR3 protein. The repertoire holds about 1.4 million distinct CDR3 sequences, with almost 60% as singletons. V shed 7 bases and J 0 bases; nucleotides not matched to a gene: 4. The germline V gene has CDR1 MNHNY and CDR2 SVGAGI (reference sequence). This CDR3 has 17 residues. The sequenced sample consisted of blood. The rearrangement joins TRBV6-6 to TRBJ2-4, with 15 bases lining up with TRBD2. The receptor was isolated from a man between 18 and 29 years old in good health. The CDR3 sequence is CASTGLAGGLAKNIQYF. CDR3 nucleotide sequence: TGTGCCAGCACCGGACTAGCGGGGGGGTTAGCCAAAAACATTCAGTACTTC.